A selection of T cell receptor beta chains follows, all from one sample in a study of T cell responses to AZD1222 COVID-19 vaccine. The data were produced by immunoSEQ multiplex PCR, yet TCRdb's version contains in-frame clones alone and is incomplete. Among 100,000 to 110,000 clones listed, around 90% were seen once. This specimen consisted of peripheral blood, obtained on day 0 of AZD1222 vaccination. Receptors were obtained from an adult in good health. Both conserved end residues are trimmed from each CDR3.

>17|TRBV19|TRBJ2-5
ASTPRPGLAGDERETQY
>15|TRBV27|TRBJ1-1
ASSLSFRGSMNTEAF
>11|TRBV18|TRBJ1-1
ASSEGQDTEAF
>12|TRBV7-9|TRBJ2-1
ASSRTSGDNEQF
>12|TRBV9|TRBJ2-2
ASSAGPDTGELF
>14|TRBV6-5|TRBJ2-6
ASSYNERAGANVLT
>11|TRBV10-2|TRBJ2-7
ASSESRPYEQY
>13|TRBV7-9|TRBJ2-7
ASSLIAVSSYEQY
>11|TRBV11-2|TRBJ2-1
ASSLGGRGEQF
>16|TRBV19|TRBJ2-5
ASTPTLSSGTYQETQY
>15|TRBV9|TRBJ2-6
ASSVGAVRSGANVLT
>11|TRBV4-2|TRBJ1-1
ASDGQENTEAF
>13|TRBV11-2|TRBJ1-1
ASSAGVRLNTEAF
>11|TRBV18|TRBJ2-7
ASSPDRAFEQY
>14|TRBV18|TRBJ1-1
ASSSNGQGLNTEAF
>12|TRBV7-9|TRBJ1-2
ASSLEVGNYGYT
>11|TRBV24-1|TRBJ2-7
ATVRGADHEQY
>12|TRBV18|TRBJ1-2
ASSPNTDNYGYT
>11|TRBV2|TRBJ1-2
ASRGGGAIGYT
>13|TRBV5-6|TRBJ2-1
ASSLETGAYNEQF
>13|TRBV11-2|TRBJ2-7
ASSIIRGSPYEQY
>12|TRBV18|TRBJ2-2
ASSPGRTTGELF
>17|TRBV7-8|TRBJ1-6
ASSSGGLKSVYLNSPLH
>9|TRBV10-3|TRBJ2-3
AISETDTQY
>11|TRBV5-4|TRBJ2-3
ASSIDRGDTQY
>13|TRBV5-4|TRBJ2-7
ASSPGGTGDYEQY
>13|TRBV5-1|TRBJ2-7
ASSTDGQGGYEQY
>14|TRBV10-3|TRBJ2-7
AISESSGRRTYEQY
>9|TRBV20-1|TRBJ1-6
SPYSNSPLH
>13|TRBV5-6|TRBJ2-7
ASSPDQARAYEQY
>13|TRBV11-2|TRBJ2-7
ASSFTSGHSYEQY
>11|TRBV5-1|TRBJ1-1
ASSGDGNTEAF
>10|TRBV2|TRBJ1-4
ASRTGNEKLF
>12|TRBV7-2|TRBJ1-1
ASSLDIMNTEAF
>11|TRBV29-1|TRBJ2-1
SVANYRANEQF
>14|TRBV15|TRBJ1-1
ATSRGSGQGDTEAF
>16|TRBV11-3|TRBJ2-3
ASSLGGATSGRTDTQY
>17|TRBV6-1|TRBJ2-7
ASSDRDRVFSGTAYEQY
>10|TRBV7-2|TRBJ1-5
ASSLSHQPQH
>12|TRBV18|TRBJ2-3
ASSPGTGRDTQY